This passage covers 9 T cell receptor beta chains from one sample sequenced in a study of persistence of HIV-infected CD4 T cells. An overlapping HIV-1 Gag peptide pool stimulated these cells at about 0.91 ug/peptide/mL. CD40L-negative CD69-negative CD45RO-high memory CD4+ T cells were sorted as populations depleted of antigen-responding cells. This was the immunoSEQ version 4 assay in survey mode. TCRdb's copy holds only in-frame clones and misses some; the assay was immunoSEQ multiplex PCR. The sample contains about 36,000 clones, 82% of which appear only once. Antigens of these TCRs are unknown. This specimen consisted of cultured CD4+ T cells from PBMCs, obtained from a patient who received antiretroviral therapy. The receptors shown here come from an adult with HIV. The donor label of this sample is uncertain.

The CDR3 is CASSPDRAGYTF. For the CDR3, the DNA is TGTGCCAGCAGCCCGGACAGGGCTGGCTACACCTTC. The chain is built from TRBV6-5 and TRBJ1-2, with 8 bases fitting TRBD1. This CDR3 has 12 residues. After removal of 6 bases from V and 7 bases from J, the junction contained 4 bases not matched to a gene. Germline values: CDR1 MNHEY, CDR2 SVGAGI.

The CDR3 protein is CAWNREDYGYTF. In DNA, the CDR3 is TGTGCCTGGAATAGGGAAGACTATGGCTACACCTTC. The rearrangement joins TRBV30 to TRBJ1-2; no clear D. Germline CDR1 GTSNPN, CDR2 SVGIG (reference sequence). CDR3 length equals 12 residues. With 4 bases removed from V and 3 bases from J, the gap between germline ends came to 9 bases.

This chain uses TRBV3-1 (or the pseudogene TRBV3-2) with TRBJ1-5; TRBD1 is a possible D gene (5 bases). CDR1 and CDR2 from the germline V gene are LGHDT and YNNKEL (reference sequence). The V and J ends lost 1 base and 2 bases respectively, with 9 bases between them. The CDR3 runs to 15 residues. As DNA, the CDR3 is TGTGCCAGCAGCCAAGGGCAGGGTGGCAATCAGCCCCAGCATTTT. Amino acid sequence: CASSQGQGGNQPQHF.

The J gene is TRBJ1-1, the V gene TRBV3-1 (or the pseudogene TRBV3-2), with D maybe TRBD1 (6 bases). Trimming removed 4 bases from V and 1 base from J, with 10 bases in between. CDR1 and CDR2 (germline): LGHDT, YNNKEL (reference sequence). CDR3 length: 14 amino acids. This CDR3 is CASSPGTKNTEAFF. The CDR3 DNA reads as TGTGCCAGCAGCCCCGGGACAAAGAACACTGAAGCTTTCTTT.

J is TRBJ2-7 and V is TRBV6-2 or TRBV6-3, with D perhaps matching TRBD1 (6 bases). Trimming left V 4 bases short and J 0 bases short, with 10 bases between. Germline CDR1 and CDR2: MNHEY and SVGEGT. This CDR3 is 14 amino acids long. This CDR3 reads CASSFGGVSYEQYV. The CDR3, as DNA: TGTGCCAGCAGTTTTGGGGGCGTCTCCTACGAGCAGTACGTC.

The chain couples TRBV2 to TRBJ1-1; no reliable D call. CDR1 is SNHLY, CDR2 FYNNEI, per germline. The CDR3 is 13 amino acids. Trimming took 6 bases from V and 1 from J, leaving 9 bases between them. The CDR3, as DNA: TGTGCCAGCAGGCGGGAGGCGAACACTGAAGCTTTCTTT. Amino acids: CASRREANTEAFF.

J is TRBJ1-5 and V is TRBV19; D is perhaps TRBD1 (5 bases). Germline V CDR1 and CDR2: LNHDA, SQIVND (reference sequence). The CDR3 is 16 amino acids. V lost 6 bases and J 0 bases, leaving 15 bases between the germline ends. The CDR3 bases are TGTGCCAGTAGCCTCGTGGGGGACGGTAGCAATCAGCCCCAGCATTTT. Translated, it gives CASSLVGDGSNQPQHF. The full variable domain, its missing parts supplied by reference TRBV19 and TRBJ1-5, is DGGITQSPKYLFRKEGQNVTLSCEQNLNHDAMYWYRQDPGQGLRLIYYSQIVNDFQKGDIAEGYSVSREKKESFPLTVTSAQKNPTAFYLCASSLVGDGSNQPQHFGDGTRLSIL.

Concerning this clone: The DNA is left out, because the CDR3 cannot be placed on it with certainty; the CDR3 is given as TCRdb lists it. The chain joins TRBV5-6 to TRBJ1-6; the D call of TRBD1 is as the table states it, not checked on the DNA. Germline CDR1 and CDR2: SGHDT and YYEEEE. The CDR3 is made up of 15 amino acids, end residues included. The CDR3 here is CASSTSGQGYSPLHF.

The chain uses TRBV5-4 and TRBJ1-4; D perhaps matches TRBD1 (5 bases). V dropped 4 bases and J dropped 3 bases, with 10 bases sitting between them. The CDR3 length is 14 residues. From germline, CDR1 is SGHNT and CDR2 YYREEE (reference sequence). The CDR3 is CASSIGTSNEKLFF. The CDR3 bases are TGTGCCAGCAGCATTGGGACCTCTAATGAAAAACTGTTTTTT.